One TCR beta chain is described in this entry. This clonotype showed up just a few times. This receptor's antigen is unknown. It has no much larger one-base neighbor in the sample; base qualities were not kept. Sequenced using an Illumina HiSeq 1500. TCRdb reanalyzed the raw reads on its own, using fastp at Q25 for trimming and MiXCR for clone calling, and kept in-frame beta chains. CDR3 protein sequences are deduplicated, and each keeps its most common genes and DNA. The sample table contains around 740,000 distinct CDR3 sequences; only one count was recorded for 35% to 45% of them. The top ten hold around 3% of the sample. The data stem from a study of T cell repertoires in cytomegalovirus infection (dated by TCRdb to about 2019). About the study as a whole: Because public TCR beta signatures pointed to carriage of CMV infection together with the matching HLA type, the HLA type of each donor mattered for the analysis. Overall study results and their limits: Carriers of CMV infection plus the relevant HLA type were discriminated by the cumulative frequency of public TCR beta family members in the study cohort and in an independent approximately 340-donor cohort. In the ex vivo response, HLA-C-restricted CMV-specific TCR beta clonotypes were dominant, and in two of eight donors the single most frequent clonotype came from this HLA-C-restricted group.

From the germline V gene (reference sequence), CDR1 is DFQATT and CDR2 is SNEGSKA. The CDR3 contains 13 residues, cysteine and phenylalanine counted. The sequence is cut down to CDR3 DNA, 39 bases in frame from base 1. Deletion took 3 bases off V and 0 bases off J, with a span of 5 bases between the germline ends. This clonotype originated in a human donor in good health (CMV status not recorded). Some clones in this sample may be carry-over from other donors' samples. The sequenced sample was PBMCs. In this chain, TRBV20-1 is recombined with TRBJ1-4; TRBD1 is perhaps the D gene, given 5 matching bases. The CDR3 protein: CSARTATNEKLFF. The DNA sequence is TGCAGTGCTAGGACAGCAACTAATGAAAAACTGTTTTTT.